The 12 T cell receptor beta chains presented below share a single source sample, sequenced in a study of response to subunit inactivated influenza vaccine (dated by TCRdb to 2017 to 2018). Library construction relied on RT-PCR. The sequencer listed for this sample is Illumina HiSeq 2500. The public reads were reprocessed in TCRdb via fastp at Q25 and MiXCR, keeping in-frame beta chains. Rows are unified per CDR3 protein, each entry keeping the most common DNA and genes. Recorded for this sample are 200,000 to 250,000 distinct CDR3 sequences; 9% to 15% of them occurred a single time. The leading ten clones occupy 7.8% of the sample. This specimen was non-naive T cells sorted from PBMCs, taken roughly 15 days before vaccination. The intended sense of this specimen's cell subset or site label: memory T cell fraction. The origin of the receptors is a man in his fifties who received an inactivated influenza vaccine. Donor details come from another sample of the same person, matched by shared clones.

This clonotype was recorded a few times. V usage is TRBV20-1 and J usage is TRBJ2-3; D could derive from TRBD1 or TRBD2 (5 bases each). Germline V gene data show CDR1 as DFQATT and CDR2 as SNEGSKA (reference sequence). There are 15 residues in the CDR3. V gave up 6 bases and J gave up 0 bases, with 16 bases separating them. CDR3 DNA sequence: TGCAGTGCGAACCACCTGGGACGTAGCACAGATACGCAGTATTTT. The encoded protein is CSANHLGRSTDTQYF.

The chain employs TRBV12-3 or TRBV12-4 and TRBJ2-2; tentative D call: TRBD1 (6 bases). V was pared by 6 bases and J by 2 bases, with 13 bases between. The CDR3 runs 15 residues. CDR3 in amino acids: CASRKRTANTGELFF. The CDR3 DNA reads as TGTGCCAGCAGGAAGAGGACAGCAAACACCGGGGAGCTGTTTTTT.

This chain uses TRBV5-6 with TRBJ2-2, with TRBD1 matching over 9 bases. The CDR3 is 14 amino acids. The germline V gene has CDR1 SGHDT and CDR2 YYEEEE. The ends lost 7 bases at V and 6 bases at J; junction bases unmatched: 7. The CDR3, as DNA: TGTGCCAGCCACAGGGGGCGGGATCCCGGGGAGCTGTTTTTT. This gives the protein CASHRGRDPGELFF.

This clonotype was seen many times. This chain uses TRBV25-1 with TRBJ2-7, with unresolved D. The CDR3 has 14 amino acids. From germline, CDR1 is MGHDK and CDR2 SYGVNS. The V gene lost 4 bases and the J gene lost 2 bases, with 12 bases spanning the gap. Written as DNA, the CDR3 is TGTGCCAGCAGTGTAGAGGACGGAGCCTACGAGCAGTACTTC. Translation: CASSVEDGAYEQYF.

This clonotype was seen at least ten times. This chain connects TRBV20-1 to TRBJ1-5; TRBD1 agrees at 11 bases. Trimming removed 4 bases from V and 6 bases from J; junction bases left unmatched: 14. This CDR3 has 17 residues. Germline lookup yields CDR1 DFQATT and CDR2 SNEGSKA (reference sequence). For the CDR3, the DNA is TGCAGTGCTACCGCCTTAGAAGGGGACAGGGGGTTTCAGCCCCAGCATTTT. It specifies CSATALEGDRGFQPQHF.

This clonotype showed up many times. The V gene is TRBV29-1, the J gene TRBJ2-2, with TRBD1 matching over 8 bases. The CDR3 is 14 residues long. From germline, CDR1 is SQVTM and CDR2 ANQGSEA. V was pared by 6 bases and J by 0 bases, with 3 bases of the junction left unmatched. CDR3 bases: TGCAGCGTGGGGACAGGCCCGAACACCGGGGAGCTGTTTTTT. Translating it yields CSVGTGPNTGELFF.

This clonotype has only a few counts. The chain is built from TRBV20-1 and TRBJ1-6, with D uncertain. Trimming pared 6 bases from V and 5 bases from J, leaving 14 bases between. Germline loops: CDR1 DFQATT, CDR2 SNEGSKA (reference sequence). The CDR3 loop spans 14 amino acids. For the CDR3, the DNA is TGCAGTGCAGCGGTGGGGTGGGATAATTCACCCCTCCACTTT. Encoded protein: CSAAVGWDNSPLHF.

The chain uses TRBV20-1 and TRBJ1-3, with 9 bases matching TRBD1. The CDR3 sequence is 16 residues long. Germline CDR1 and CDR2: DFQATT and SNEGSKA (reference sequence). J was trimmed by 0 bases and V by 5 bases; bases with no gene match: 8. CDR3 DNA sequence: TGCAGTGCTGTGGGGGGACAGGGCCGCTCTGGAAACACCATATATTTT. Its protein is CSAVGGQGRSGNTIYF.

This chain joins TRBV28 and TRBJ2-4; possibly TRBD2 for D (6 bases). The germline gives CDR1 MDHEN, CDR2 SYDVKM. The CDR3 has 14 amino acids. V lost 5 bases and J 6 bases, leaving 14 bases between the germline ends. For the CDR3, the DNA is TGTGCCAGCAGTCCTGGGACTGGGGGAAACATTCAGTACTTC. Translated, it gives CASSPGTGGNIQYF.

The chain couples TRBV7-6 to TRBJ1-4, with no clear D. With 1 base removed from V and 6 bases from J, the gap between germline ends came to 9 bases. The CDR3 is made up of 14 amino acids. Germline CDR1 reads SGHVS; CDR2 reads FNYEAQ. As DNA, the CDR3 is TGTGCCAGCAGCTTAGGGGCAGTAGATGAAAAACTGTTTTTT. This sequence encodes CASSLGAVDEKLFF.

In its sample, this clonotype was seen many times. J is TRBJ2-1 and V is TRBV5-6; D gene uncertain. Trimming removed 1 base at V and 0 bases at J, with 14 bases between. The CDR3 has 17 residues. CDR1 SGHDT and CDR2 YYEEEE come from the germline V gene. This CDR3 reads CASSLSSVESSYNEQFF. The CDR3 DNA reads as TGTGCCAGCAGCTTGAGTTCGGTCGAGAGCTCCTACAATGAGCAGTTCTTC.

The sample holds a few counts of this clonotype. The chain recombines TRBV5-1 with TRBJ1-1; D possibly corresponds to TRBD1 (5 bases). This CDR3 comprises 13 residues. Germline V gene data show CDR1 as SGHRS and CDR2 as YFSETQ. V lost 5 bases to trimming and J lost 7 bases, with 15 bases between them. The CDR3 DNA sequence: TGCGCCAGCAGTCCGGATCCCGACAGTGAAGCTTTCTTT. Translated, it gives CASSPDPDSEAFF.